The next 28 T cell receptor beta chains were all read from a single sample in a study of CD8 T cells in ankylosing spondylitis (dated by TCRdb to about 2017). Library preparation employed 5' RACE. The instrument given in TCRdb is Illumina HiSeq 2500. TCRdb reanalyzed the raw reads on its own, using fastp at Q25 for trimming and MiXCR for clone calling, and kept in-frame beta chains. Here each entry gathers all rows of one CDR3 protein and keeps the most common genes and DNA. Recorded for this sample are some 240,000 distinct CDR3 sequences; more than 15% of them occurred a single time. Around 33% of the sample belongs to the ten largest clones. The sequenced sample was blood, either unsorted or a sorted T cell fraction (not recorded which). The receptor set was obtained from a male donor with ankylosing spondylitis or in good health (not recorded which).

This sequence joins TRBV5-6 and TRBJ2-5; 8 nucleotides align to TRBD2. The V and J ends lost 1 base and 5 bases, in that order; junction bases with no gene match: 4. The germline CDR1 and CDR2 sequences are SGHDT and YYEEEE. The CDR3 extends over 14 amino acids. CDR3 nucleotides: TGTGCCAGCAGCTTGACTAGCGGTTTGGAGACCCAGTACTTC. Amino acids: CASSLTSGLETQYF.

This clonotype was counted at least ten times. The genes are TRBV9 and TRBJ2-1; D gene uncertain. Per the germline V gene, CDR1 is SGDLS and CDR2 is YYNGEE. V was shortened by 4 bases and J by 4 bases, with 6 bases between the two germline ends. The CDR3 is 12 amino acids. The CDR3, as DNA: TGTGCCAGCAGCCATCCATACAATGAGCAGTTCTTC. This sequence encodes CASSHPYNEQFF.

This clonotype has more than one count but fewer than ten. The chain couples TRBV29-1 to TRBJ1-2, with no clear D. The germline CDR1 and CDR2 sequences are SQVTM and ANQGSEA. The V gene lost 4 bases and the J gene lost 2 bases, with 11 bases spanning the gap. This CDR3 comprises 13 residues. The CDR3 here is CSVVGNINYGYTF. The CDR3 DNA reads TGCAGCGTTGTGGGGAATATAAACTATGGCTACACCTTC.

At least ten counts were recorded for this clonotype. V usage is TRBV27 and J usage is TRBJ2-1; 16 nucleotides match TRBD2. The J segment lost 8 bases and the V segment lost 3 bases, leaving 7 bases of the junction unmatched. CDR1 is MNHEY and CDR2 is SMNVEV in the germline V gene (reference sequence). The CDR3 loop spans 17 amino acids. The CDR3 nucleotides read TGTGCCAGCAGTTTGGGGACTAGCGGGAGGGCCATAGATGAGCAGTTCTTC. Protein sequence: CASSLGTSGRAIDEQFF.

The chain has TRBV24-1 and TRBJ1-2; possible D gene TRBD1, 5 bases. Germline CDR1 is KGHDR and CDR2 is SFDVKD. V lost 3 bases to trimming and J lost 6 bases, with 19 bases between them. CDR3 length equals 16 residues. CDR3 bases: TGTGCCACCAGTGATCGGCAGGGCGCTTTCAACGATGGCTACACCTTC. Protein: CATSDRQGAFNDGYTF.

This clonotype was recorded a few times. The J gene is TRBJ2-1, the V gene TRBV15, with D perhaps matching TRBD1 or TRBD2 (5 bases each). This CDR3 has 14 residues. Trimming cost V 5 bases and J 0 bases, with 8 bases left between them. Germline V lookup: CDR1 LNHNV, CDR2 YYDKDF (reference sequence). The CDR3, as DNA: TGTGCCACCAGCGAGGGGAGCTCCTACAATGAGCAGTTCTTC. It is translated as CATSEGSSYNEQFF.

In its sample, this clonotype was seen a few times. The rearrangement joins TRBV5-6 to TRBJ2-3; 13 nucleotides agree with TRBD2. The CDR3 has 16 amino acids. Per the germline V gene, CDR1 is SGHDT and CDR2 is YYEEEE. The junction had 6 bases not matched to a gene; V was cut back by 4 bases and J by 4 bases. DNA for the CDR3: TGTGCCAGCAGCGACTTGACTAGCGGGAGGCCAGATACGCAGTATTTT. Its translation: CASSDLTSGRPDTQYF.

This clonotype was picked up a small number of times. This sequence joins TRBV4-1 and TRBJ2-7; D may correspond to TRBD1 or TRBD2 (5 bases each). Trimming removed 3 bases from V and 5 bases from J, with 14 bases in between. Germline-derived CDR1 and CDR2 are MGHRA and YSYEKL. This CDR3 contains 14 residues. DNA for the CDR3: TGCGCCAGCAGCCATTCTCGGGACCCTGACGAGCAGTACTTC. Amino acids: CASSHSRDPDEQYF.

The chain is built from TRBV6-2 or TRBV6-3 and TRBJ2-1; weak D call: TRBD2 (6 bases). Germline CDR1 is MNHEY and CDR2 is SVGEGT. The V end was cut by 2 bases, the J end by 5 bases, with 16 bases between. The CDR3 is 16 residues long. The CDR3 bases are TGTGCCAGCAGTTACCTCTCTTGGGGGGTCAACAATGAGCAGTTCTTC. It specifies CASSYLSWGVNNEQFF.

This CDR3 reads CASSLVDSIYEQYF. CDR3 DNA sequence: TGCGCCAGCAGCTTAGTCGACAGTATCTACGAGCAGTACTTC. This rearrangement joins TRBV5-1 to TRBJ2-7; maybe TRBD1 (5 bases). Trimming shortened V by 2 bases and J by 3 bases, and 12 bases separated the two germline ends. The germline V gene encodes CDR1 SGHRS and CDR2 YFSETQ. CDR3 length equals 14 residues.

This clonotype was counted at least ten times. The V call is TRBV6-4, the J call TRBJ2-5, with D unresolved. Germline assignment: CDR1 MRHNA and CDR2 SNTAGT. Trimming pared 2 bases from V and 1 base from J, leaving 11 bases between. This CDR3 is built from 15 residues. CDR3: CASSDGKSCQETQYF. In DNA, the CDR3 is TGTGCCAGCAGTGACGGGAAAAGTTGCCAAGAGACCCAGTACTTC.

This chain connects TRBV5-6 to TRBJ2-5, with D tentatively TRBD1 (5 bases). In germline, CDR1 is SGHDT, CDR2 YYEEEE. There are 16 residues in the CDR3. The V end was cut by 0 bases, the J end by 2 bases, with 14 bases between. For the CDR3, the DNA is TGTGCCAGCAGCTTGGCCCCCAGGGAAGAACAAGAGACCCAGTACTTC. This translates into CASSLAPREEQETQYF.

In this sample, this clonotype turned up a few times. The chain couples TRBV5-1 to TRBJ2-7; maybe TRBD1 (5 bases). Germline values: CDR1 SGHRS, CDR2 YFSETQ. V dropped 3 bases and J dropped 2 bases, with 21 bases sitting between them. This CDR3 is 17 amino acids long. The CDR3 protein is CASSWTEWGRETYEQYF. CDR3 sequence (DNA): TGCGCCAGCAGCTGGACCGAGTGGGGCAGGGAAACCTACGAGCAGTACTTC. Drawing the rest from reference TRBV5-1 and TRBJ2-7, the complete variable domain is KAGVTQTPRYLIKTRGQQVTLSCSPISGHRSVSWYQQTPGQGLQFLFEYFSETQRNKGNFPGRFSGRQFSNSRSEMNVSTLELGDSALYLCASSWTEWGRETYEQYFGPGTRLTVT.

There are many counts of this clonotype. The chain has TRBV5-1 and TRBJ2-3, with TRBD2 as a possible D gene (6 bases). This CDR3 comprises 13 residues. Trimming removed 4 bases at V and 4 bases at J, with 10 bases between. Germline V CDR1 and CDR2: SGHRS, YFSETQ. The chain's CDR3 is CASSASVPDTQYF. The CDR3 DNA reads TGCGCCAGCAGCGCTAGCGTTCCAGATACGCAGTATTTT.

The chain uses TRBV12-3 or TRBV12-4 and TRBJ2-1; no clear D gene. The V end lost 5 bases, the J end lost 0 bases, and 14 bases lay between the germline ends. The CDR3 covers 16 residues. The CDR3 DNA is TGTGCCAGCAGTCCCCGGAGAGGCCGCTCCTACAATGAGCAGTTCTTC. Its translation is CASSPRRGRSYNEQFF.

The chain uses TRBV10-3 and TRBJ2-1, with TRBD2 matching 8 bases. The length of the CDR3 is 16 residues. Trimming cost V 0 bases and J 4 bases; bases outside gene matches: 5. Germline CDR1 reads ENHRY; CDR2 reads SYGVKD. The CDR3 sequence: CAISESRLARYNEQFF. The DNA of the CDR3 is TGTGCCATCAGTGAGTCTAGACTAGCGAGGTACAATGAGCAGTTCTTC.

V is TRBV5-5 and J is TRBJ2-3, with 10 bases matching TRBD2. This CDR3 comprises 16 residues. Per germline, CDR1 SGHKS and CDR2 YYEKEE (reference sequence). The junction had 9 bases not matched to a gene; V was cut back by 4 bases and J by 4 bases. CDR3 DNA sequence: TGTGCCAGCAGCGTCGAGACTAGCGGGTGGGCAGATACGCAGTATTTT. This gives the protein CASSVETSGWADTQYF.

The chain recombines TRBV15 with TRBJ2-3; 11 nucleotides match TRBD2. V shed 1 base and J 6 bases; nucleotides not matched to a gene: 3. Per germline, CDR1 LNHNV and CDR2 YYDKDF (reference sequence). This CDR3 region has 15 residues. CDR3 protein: CATSRGLAGSDTQYF. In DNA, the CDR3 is TGTGCCACCAGCAGAGGACTAGCGGGAAGCGATACGCAGTATTTT.

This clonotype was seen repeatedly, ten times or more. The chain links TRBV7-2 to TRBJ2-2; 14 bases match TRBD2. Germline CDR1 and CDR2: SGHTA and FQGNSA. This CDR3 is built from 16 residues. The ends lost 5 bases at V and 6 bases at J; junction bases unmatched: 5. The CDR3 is CASSTGLAGVPGELFF. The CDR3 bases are TGTGCCAGCAGCACGGGACTAGCGGGAGTCCCCGGGGAGCTGTTTTTT.

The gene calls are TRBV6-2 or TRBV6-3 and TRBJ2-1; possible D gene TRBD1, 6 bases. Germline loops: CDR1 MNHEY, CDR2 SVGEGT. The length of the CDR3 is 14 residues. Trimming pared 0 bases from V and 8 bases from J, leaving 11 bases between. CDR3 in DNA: TGTGCCAGCAGTTACTCAAGGGGGAGAGATGAGCAGTTCTTC. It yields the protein CASSYSRGRDEQFF.

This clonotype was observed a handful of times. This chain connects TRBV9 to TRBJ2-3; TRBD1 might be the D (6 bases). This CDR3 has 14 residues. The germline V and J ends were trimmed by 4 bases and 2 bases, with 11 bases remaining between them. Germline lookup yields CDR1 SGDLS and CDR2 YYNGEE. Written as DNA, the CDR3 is TGTGCCAGCAGCCCCGACAGGCCCACAGATACGCAGTATTTT. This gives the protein CASSPDRPTDTQYF.

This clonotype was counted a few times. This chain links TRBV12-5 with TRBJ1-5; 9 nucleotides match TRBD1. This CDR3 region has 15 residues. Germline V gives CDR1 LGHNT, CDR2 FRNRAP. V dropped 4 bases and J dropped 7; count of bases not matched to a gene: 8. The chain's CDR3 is CASGSWDREGQPQHF. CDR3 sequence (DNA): TGTGCTAGTGGTTCATGGGACAGGGAGGGACAGCCCCAGCATTTT.

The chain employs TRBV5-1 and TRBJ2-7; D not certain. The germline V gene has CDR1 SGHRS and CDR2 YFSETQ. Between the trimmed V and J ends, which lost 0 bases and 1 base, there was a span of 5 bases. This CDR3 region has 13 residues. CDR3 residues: CASSLENSYEQYF. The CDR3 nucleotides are TGCGCCAGCAGCTTGGAGAATTCCTACGAGCAGTACTTC.

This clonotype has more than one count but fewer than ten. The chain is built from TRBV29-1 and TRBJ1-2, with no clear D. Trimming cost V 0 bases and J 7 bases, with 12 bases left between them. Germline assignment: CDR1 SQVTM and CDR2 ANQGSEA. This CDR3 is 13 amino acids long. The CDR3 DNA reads TGCAGCGTTGAAGACCCCATGGGTGCTGGCTACACCTTC. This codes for CSVEDPMGAGYTF.

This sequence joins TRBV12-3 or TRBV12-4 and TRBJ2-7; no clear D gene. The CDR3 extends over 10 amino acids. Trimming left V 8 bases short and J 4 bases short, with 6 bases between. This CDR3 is CASGDYEQYF. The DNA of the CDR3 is TGTGCCAGCGGAGATTACGAGCAGTACTTC.

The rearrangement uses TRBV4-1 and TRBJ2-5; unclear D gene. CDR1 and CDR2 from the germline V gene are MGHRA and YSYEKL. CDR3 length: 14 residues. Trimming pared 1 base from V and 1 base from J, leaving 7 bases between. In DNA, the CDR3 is TGCGCCAGCAGCCAAGTGATGGGCCAAGAGACCCAGTACTTC. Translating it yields CASSQVMGQETQYF.

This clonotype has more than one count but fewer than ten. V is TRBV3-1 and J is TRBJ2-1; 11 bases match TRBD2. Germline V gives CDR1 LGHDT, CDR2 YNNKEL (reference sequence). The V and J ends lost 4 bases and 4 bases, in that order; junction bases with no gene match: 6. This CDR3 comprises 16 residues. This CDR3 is CASSRKGLADYNEQFF. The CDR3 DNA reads TGTGCCAGCAGCCGAAAGGGACTAGCGGATTACAATGAGCAGTTCTTC.

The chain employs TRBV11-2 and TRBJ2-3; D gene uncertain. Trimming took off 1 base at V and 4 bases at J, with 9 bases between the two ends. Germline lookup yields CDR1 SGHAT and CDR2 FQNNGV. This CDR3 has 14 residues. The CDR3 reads CASSLVGSADTQYF. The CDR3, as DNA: TGTGCCAGCAGCTTAGTCGGCTCTGCAGATACGCAGTATTTT.